These 8 T cell receptor beta chains came from one sample sequenced in a study of blood T cell repertoires in COVID-19. Profiling relied on immunoSEQ multiplex PCR, and the TCRdb table lists in-frame clones only, not all of them. Of more than 200,000 clones listed, 70% to 85% are singletons. Input material: peripheral blood. The source of these receptors is an elderly man with acute or convalescent COVID-19.

On this clone: Other DNA sequences within the sample encode an identical CDR3. The genes are TRBV28 and TRBJ1-4; 11 nucleotides agree with TRBD1. J was trimmed by 7 bases and V by 5 bases; bases with no gene match: 6. CDR1 is MDHEN, CDR2 SYDVKM, per germline. The CDR3 contains 15 residues. CDR3 DNA: TGTGCCAGCAGTCTTCTAGGGACAGGGGGTGAAAAACTGTTTTTT. Its protein product is CASSLLGTGGEKLFF.

The chain combines TRBV6-5 with TRBJ2-7; 10 bases map to TRBD1. The CDR3 totals 14 residues. V trimming: 7 bases; J trimming: 8 bases; junction bases outside the gene matches: 11. Germline lookup yields CDR1 MNHEY and CDR2 SVGAGI. The CDR3 protein is CASTTSGTGAKQYF. CDR3 DNA sequence: TGTGCCAGCACAACCTCCGGGACAGGGGCCAAGCAGTACTTC.

V and J are TRBV15 and TRBJ1-4; 10 nucleotides match TRBD1. This CDR3 has 16 residues. Losses at the gene ends were 2 bases for V and 8 bases for J; bases not matched to a gene: 8. Germline V lookup: CDR1 LNHNV, CDR2 YYDKDF (reference sequence). The CDR3 sequence is CATSRPRTGGREKLFF. DNA of the CDR3: TGTGCCACCAGCAGACCCCGGACAGGGGGGAGGGAAAAACTGTTTTTT. The full variable domain, its missing parts supplied by reference TRBV15 and TRBJ1-4, is DAMVIQNPRYQVTQFGKPVTLSCSQTLNHNVMYWYQQKSSQAPKLLFHYYDKDFNNEADTPDNFQSRRPNTSFCFLDIRSPGLGDTAMYLCATSRPRTGGREKLFFGSGTQLSVL.

V is TRBV4-1 and J is TRBJ2-4; 8 nucleotides agree with TRBD1. The germline V gene has CDR1 MGHRA and CDR2 YSYEKL. The CDR3 consists of 18 residues. After removal of 1 base from V and 2 bases from J, the junction contained 10 bases not matched to a gene. This CDR3 reads CASSQGAAQGATKNIQYF. Written as DNA, the CDR3 is TGCGCCAGCAGCCAAGGGGCGGCTCAGGGGGCGACCAAAAACATTCAGTACTTC.

V usage is TRBV29-1 and J usage is TRBJ1-1, with 11 bases aligning to TRBD1. The CDR3 runs 14 residues. From germline, CDR1 is SQVTM and CDR2 ANQGSEA. The V gene end was trimmed by 4 bases and the J gene end by 6 bases; junction bases not matched to a gene: 7. The CDR3 sequence: CSVAGTGGRAEAFF. For the CDR3, the DNA is TGCAGCGTTGCTGGGACAGGGGGGCGGGCTGAAGCTTTCTTT.

V usage is TRBV3-1 (or the pseudogene TRBV3-2) and J usage is TRBJ1-4; TRBD1 matches 7 bases. V lost 3 bases and J lost 10; bases outside the gene matches: 11. This CDR3 spans 15 amino acids. Germline values: CDR1 LGHDT, CDR2 YNNKEL (reference sequence). In DNA form, the CDR3 reads TGTGCCAGCAGCCAGGCTGACAGGGTACCGCGAAAACTGTTTTTT. It encodes CASSQADRVPRKLFF.

The chain is built from TRBV27 and TRBJ1-5; 10 nucleotides align to TRBD1. The CDR3 contains 15 residues. Germline assignment: CDR1 MNHEY and CDR2 SMNVEV (reference sequence). Trimming cost V 5 bases and J 4 bases; bases outside gene matches: 5. CDR3 sequence (DNA): TGTGCCAGCAGTCCAAGACAGGGGGCTAATCAGCCCCAGCATTTT. Protein sequence: CASSPRQGANQPQHF.

CDR3 sequence: CASSEGPGWGAGGTEAFF. For the CDR3, the DNA is TGTGCCAGCAGTGAAGGTCCCGGATGGGGGGCGGGGGGCACTGAAGCTTTCTTT. V is TRBV6-1 and J is TRBJ1-1; D perhaps matches TRBD1 (6 bases). Germline-derived CDR1 and CDR2 are MNHNS and SASEGT. Deletions cut 1 base from V and 4 bases from J, with 22 bases between. This CDR3 contains 18 residues.